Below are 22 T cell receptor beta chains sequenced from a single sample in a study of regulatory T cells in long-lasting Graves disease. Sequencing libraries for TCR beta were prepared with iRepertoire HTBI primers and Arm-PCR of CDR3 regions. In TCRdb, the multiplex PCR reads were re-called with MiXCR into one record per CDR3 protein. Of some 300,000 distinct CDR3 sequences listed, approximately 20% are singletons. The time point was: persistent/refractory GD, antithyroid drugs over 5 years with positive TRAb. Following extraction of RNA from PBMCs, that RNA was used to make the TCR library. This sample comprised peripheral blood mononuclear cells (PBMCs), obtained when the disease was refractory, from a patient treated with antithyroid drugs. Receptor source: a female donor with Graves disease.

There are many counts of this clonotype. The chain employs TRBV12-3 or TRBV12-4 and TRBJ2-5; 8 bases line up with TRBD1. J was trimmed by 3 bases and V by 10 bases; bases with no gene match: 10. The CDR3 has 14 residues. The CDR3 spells CATQQTGAEETQYF. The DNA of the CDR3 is TGTGCCACCCAACAGACAGGGGCTGAAGAGACCCAGTACTTC.

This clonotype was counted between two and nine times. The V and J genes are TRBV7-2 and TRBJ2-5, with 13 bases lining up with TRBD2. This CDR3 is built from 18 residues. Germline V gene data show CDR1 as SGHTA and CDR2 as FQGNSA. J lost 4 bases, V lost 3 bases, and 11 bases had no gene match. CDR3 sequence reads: CASSLGTSGRAYGETQYF. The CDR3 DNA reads TGTGCCAGCAGCTTGGGTACTAGCGGGAGGGCCTATGGAGAGACCCAGTACTTC.

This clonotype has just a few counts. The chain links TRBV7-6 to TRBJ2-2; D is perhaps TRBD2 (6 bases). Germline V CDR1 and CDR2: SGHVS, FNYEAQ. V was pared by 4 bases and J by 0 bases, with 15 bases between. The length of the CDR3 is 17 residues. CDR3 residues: CASSSTTSTSNTGELFF. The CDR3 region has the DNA TGTGCCAGCAGCTCAACGACTAGTACCTCGAACACCGGGGAGCTGTTTTTT.

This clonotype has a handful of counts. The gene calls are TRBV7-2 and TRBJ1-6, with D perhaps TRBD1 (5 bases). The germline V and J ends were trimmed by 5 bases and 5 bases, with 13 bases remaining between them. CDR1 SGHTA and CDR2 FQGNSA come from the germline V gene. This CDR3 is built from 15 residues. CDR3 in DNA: TGTGCCAGCAGCGTGACCGGGACTCATAATTCACCCCTCCACTTT. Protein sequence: CASSVTGTHNSPLHF.

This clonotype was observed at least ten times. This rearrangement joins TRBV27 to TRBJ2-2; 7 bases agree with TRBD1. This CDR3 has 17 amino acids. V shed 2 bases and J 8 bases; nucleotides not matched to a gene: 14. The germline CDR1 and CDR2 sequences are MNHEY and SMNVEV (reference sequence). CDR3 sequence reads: CASSLSPTSRQGGELFF. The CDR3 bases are TGTGCCAGCAGTTTAAGCCCGACCTCTAGACAGGGTGGGGAGCTGTTTTTT.

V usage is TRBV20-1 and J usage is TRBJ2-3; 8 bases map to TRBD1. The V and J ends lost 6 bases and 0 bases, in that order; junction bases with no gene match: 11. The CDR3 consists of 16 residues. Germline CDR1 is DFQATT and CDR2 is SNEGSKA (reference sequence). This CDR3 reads CSARRGTGSSTDTQYF. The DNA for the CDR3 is TGCAGTGCAAGAAGGGGGACAGGCTCTAGCACAGATACGCAGTATTTT.

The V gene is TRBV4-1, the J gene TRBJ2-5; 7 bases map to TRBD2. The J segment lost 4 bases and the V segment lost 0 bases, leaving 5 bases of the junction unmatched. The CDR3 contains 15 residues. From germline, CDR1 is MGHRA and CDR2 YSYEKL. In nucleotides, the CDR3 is TGCGCCAGCAGCCAAGAGGGGAGGGTTGGAGAGACCCAGTACTTC. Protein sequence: CASSQEGRVGETQYF.

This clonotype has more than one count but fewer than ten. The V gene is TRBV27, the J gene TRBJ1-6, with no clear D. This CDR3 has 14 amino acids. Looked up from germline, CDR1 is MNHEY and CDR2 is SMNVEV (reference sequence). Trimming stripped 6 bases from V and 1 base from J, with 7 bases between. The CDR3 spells CASSDESYNSPLHF. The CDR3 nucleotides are TGTGCCAGCAGCGACGAGTCCTATAATTCACCCCTCCACTTT.

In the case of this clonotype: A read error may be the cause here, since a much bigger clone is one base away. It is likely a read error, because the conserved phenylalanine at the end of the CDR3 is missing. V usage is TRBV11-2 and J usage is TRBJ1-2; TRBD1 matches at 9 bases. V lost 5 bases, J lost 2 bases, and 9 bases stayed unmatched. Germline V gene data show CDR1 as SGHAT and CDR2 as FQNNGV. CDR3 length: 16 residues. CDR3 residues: CASSTPRQGVNYGYTL. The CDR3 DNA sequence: TGTGCCAGCAGCACCCCCCGACAGGGGGTAAACTATGGCTACACCCTC.

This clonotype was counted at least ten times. The CDR3 protein is CASLKNTEAFF. The CDR3 DNA is TGTGCCAGCCTTAAGAACACTGAAGCTTTCTTT. The chain recombines TRBV27 with TRBJ1-1; D not resolved. CDR1 is MNHEY, CDR2 SMNVEV, per germline (reference sequence). Between the trimmed V and J ends, which lost 8 bases and 1 base, there was a span of 5 bases. The CDR3 covers 11 residues.

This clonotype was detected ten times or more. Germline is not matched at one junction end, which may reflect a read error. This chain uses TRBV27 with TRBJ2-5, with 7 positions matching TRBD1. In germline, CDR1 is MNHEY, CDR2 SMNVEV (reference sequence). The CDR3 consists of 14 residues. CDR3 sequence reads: CASSLGDSQETQYF. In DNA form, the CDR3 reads TGCGCCAGCAGCTTGGGGGACAGTCAAGAGACCCAGTACTTC.

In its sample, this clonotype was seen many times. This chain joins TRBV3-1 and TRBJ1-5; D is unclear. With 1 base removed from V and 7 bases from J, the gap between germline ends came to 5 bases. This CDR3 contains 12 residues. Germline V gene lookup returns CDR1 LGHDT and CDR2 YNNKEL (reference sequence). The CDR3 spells CASSQGSQPQHF. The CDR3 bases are TGTGCCAGCAGCCAAGGGTCACAGCCCCAGCATTTT.

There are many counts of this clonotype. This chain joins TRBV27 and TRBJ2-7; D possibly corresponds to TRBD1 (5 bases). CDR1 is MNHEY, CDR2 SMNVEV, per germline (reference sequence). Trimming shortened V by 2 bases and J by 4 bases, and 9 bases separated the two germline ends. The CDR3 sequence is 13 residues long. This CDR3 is CASSLRQQYEQYF. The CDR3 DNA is TGTGCCAGCAGTTTAAGACAGCAGTACGAGCAGTACTTC.

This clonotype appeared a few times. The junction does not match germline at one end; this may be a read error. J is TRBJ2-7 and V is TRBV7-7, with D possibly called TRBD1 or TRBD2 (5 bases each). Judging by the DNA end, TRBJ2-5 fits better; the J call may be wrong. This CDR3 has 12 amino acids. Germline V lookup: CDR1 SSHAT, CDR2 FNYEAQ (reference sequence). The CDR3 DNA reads TGTGCTAGCAGCGACCGGGACGGGACCCAGTACTTC. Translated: CASSDRDGTQYF.

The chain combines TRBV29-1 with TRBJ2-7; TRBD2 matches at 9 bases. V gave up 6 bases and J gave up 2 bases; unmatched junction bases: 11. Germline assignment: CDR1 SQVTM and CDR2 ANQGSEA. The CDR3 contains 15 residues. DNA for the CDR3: TGCAGCGTGAGAGGAGGGGGACTAGCACCCTACGAGCAGTACTTC. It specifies CSVRGGGLAPYEQYF.

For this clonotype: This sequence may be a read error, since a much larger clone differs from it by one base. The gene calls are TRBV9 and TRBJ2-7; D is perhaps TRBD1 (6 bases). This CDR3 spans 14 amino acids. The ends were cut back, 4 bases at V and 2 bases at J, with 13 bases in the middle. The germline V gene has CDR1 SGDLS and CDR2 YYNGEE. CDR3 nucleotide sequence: TGTGCCAGCAGCAATCGACAGGCTCCCTACGAGCAGTACTTC. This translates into CASSNRQAPYEQYF.

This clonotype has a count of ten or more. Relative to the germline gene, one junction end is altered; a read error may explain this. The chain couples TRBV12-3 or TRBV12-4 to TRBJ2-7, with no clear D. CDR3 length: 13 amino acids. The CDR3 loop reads CASSLGRSYEQYF. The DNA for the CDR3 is TGTGCCAGCAGCTTAGGTAGATCCTACGAGCAGTACTTC.

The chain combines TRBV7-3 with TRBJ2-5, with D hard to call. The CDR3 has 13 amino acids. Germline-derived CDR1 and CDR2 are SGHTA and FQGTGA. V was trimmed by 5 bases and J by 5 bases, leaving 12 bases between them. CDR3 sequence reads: CASSPGPAETQYF. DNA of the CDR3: TGTGCCAGCAGCCCCGGACCCGCCGAGACCCAGTACTTC.

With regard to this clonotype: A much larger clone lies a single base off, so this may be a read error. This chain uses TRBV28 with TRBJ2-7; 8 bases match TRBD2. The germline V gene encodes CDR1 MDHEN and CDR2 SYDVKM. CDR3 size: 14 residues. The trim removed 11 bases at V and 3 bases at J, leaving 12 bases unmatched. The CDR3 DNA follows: TGTGCCGGCATCAAACGGGAGGGGAACTACGAGCAGTACTTC. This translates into CAGIKREGNYEQYF. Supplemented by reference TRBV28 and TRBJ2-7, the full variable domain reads DVKVTQSSRYLVKRTGEKVFLECVQDMDHENMFWYRQDPGLGLRLIYFSYDVKMKEKGDIPEGYSVSREKKERFSLILESASTNQTSMYLCAGIKREGNYEQYFGPGTRLTVT.

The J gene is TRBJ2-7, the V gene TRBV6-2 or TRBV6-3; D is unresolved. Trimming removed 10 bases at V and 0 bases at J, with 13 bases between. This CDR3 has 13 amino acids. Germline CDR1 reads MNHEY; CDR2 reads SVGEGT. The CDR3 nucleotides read TGTGCCACCTGGACCGTAAGCTCCTACGAGCAGTACTTC. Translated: CATWTVSSYEQYF.

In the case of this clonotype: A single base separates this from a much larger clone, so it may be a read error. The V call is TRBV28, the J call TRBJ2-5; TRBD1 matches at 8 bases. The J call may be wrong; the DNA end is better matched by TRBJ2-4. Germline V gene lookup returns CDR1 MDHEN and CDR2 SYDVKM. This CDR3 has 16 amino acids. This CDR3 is CASSSPGQGAIDIQYF. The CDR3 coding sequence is TGTGCCAGCAGCTCACCCGGCCAGGGGGCTATTGACATTCAGTACTTC.

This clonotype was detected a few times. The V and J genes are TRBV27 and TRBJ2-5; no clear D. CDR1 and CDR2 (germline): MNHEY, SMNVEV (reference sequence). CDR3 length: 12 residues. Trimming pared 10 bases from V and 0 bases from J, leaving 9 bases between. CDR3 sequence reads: CATYFDQETQYF. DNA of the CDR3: TGTGCCACCTACTTCGACCAAGAGACCCAGTACTTC.